The 9 T cell receptor beta chains listed next were all sequenced from one sample in a study of STAT3 mutations in large granular lymphocyte leukemia. Study-level findings and limits: At least one immunodominant TCR beta clonotype appeared in every T-cell large granular lymphocyte leukemia patient.

Clones were sequenced by immunoSEQ multiplex PCR, and TCRdb holds only the in-frame ones, with some missing. The data show nearly 25,000 clones, approximately 94% seen once. What these receptors recognize is not known. Sequencing was performed on peripheral blood mononuclear cells. These TCRs come from a man aged 40-49 years with T-cell large granular lymphocyte leukemia. Some clones in this sample may be carry-over from other donors' samples.

The chain carries TRBV5-1 and TRBJ2-7, with D hard to call. V was shortened by 0 bases and J by 0 bases, with 7 bases between the two germline ends. The CDR3 contains 14 residues. Germline V gene lookup returns CDR1 SGHRS and CDR2 YFSETQ. Written as DNA, the CDR3 is TGCGCCAGCAGCTTGGATCCCTCCTCCTACGAGCAGTACTTC. This codes for CASSLDPSSYEQYF.

The chain uses TRBV7-9 and TRBJ2-5; D is perhaps TRBD1 (5 bases). V was cut by 4 bases and J by 5 bases, with 14 bases left in between. CDR3 length: 14 residues. In germline, CDR1 is SEHNR, CDR2 FQNEAQ (reference sequence). The CDR3 is CASSSTASLETQYF. The DNA for the CDR3 is TGTGCCAGCAGCTCGACAGCCTCCCTGGAGACCCAGTACTTC.

The chain links TRBV7-8 to TRBJ2-3; TRBD2 aligns across 9 bases. V was pared by 1 base and J by 4 bases, with 9 bases of the junction left unmatched. Germline V gene lookup returns CDR1 SGHVS and CDR2 FQNEAQ. CDR3 length: 17 residues. Here the CDR3 reads CASSLEGGVAGADTQYF. The CDR3 DNA sequence: TGTGCCAGCAGCTTAGAGGGGGGGGTAGCGGGGGCAGATACGCAGTATTTT.

V and J are TRBV2 and TRBJ1-5, with 7 bases matching TRBD1. V gave up 1 base and J gave up 5 bases; unmatched junction bases: 2. Looked up from germline, CDR1 is SNHLY and CDR2 is FYNNEI. The CDR3 consists of 14 residues. In nucleotides, the CDR3 is TGTGCCAGCAGTGAAGGCAGGGGGTATCAGCCCCAGCATTTT. Translating gives CASSEGRGYQPQHF.

This clone was detected once. The chain carries TRBV7-8 and TRBJ1-4, with D possibly being TRBD1 (5 bases). With 4 bases removed from V and 7 bases from J, the gap between germline ends came to 16 bases. CDR1 is SGHVS, CDR2 FQNEAQ, per germline. CDR3 length: 15 amino acids. The CDR3 sequence is CASSWDRVISEKLFF. The CDR3 DNA reads TGTGCCAGCAGCTGGGACCGGGTCATAAGTGAAAAACTGTTTTTT.

V gene TRBV4-3 combines with J gene TRBJ1-2, with 7 bases lining up with TRBD1. CDR1 LGHNA and CDR2 YSLEER come from the germline V gene. The junction had 5 bases not matched to a gene; V was cut back by 0 bases and J by 4 bases. This CDR3 comprises 15 residues. The CDR3 loop reads CASSQETGTAYGYTF. The DNA of the CDR3 is TGCGCCAGCAGCCAAGAAACCGGGACAGCCTATGGCTACACCTTC.

The CDR3 DNA follows: TGCAGTGCTCCCCGGGACAGGAAACTGTTTTTT. This codes for CSAPRDRKLFF. The chain joins TRBV20-1 to TRBJ1-4, with 8 bases lining up with TRBD1. CDR1 and CDR2 from the germline V gene are DFQATT and SNEGSKA (reference sequence). V gave up 5 bases and J gave up 11 bases; unmatched junction bases: 4. This CDR3 has 11 amino acids.

V usage is TRBV5-4 and J usage is TRBJ2-6, with 8 bases aligning to TRBD1. The CDR3 is made up of 15 amino acids. The J segment lost 2 bases and the V segment lost 4 bases, leaving 2 bases of the junction unmatched. Germline values: CDR1 SGHNT, CDR2 YYREEE (reference sequence). DNA of the CDR3: TGTGCCAGCAGCGGACAGGGAACTGGGGCCAACGTCCTGACTTTC. It yields the protein CASSGQGTGANVLTF.

V is TRBV9 and J is TRBJ2-3; D is unresolved. Germline CDR1 and CDR2: SGDLS and YYNGEE. This CDR3 region has 15 residues. The V gene lost 4 bases and the J gene lost 1 base, with 13 bases spanning the gap. The CDR3 loop reads CASSSFGSGTDTQYF. The CDR3 DNA reads TGTGCCAGCAGCTCCTTTGGAAGTGGCACAGATACGCAGTATTTT.